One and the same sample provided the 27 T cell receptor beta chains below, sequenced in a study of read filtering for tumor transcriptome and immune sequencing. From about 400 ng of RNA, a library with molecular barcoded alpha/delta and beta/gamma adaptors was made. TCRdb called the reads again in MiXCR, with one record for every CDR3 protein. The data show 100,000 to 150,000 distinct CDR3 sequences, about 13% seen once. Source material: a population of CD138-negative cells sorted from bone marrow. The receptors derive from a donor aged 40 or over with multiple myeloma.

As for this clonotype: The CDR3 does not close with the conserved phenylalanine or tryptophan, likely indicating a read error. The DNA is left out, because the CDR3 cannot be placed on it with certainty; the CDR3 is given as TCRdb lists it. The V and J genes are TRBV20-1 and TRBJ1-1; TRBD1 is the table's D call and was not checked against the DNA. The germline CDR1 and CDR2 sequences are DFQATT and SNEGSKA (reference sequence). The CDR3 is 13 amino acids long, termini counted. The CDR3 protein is CGARETGRDEAFI.

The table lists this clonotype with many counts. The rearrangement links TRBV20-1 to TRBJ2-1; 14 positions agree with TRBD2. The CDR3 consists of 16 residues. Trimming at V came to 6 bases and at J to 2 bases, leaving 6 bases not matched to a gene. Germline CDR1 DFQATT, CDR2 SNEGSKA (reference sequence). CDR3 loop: CSALGLAGGPYNEQFF. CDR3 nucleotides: TGCAGTGCCCTTGGACTAGCGGGAGGTCCCTACAATGAGCAGTTCTTC.

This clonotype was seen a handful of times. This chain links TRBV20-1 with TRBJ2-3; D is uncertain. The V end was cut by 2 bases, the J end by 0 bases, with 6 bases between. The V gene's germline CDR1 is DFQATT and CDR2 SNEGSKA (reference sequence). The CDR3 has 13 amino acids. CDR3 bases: TGCAGTGCTAGACTCGGGAGCACAGATACGCAGTATTTT. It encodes CSARLGSTDTQYF.

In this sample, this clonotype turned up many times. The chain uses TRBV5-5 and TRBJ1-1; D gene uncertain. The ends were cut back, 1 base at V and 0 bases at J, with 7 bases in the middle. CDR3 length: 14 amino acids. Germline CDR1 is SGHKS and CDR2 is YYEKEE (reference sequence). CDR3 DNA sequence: TGTGCCAGCAGCTTGAGGTGGGTGAACACTGAAGCTTTCTTT. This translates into CASSLRWVNTEAFF.

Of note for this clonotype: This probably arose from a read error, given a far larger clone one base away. The CDR3 spells CASSSGAPANEQFF. The CDR3 nucleotides read TGTGCCAGCAGCTCCGGGGCTCCTGCCAATGAGCAGTTCTTC. This chain uses TRBV11-2 with TRBJ2-1; D is possibly TRBD1 or TRBD2 (5 bases each). Looked up from germline, CDR1 is SGHAT and CDR2 is FQNNGV. This CDR3 is built from 14 residues. Trimming removed 4 bases from V and 6 bases from J, with 13 bases in between.

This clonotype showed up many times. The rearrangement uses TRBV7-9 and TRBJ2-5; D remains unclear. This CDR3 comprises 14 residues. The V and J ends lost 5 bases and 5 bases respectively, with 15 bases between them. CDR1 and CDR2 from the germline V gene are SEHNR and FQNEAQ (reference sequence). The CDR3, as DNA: TGTGCCAGCAGCAAACCCGCATCCTTTGAGACCCAGTACTTC. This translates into CASSKPASFETQYF.

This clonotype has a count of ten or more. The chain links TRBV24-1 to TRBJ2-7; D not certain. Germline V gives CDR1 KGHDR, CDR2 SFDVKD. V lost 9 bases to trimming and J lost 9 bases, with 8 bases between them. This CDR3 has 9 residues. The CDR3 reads CATPPGQYF. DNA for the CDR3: TGTGCCACCCCTCCCGGGCAGTACTTC.

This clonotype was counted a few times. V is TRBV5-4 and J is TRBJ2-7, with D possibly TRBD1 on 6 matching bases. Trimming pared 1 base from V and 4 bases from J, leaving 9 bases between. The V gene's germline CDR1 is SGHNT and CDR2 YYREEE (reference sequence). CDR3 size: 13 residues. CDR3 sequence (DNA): TGTGCCAGCAGCTTGTGGGGGCGGTACGAGCAGTACTTC. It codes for CASSLWGRYEQYF. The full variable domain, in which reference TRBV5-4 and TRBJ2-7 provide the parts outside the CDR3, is ETGVTQSPTHLIKTRGQQVTLRCSSQSGHNTVSWYQQALGQGPQFIFQYYREEENGRGNFPPRFSGLQFPNYSSELNVNALELDDSALYLCASSLWGRYEQYFGPGTRLTVT.

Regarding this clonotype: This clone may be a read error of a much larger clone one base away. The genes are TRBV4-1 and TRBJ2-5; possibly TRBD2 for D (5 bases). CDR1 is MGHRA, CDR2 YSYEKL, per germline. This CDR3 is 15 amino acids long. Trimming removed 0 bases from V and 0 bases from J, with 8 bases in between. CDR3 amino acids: CASSQDLEDQETQYF. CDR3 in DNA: TGCGCCAGCAGCCAAGACCTGGAGGACCAAGAGACCCAGTACTTC.

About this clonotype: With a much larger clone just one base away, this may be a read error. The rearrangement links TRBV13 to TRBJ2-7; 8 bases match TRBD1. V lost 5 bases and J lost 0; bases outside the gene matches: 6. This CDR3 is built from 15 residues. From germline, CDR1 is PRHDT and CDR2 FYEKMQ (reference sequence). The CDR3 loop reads CASSPTGASSYEQYF. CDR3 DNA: TGTGCCAGCAGCCCGACAGGGGCATCCTCCTACGAGCAGTACTTC.

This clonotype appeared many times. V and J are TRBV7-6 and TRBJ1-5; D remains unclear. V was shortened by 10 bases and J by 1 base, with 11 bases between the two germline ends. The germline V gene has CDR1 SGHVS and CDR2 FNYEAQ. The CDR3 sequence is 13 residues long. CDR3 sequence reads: CATRWSSNQPQHF. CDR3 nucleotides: TGTGCCACCCGGTGGAGCAGCAATCAGCCCCAGCATTTT.

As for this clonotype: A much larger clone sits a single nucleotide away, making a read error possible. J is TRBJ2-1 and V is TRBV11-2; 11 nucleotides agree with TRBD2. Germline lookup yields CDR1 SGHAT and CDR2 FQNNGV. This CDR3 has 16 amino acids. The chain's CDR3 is CAGSVDPGLAVNEQFF. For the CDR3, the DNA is TGTGCCGGCAGCGTAGATCCGGGACTAGCGGTCAATGAGCAGTTCTTC.

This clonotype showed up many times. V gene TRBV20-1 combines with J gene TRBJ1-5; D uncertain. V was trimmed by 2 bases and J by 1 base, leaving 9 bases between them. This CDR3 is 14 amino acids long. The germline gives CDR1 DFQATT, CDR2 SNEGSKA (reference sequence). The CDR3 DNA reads TGCAGTGCTAGACAGGTTGGAAGCAATCAGCCCCAGCATTTT. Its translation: CSARQVGSNQPQHF.

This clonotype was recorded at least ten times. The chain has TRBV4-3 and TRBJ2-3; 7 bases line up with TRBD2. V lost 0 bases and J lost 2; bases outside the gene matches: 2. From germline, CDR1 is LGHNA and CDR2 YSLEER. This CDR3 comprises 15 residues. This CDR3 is CASSQESGITDTQYF. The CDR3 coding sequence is TGCGCCAGCAGCCAAGAGAGCGGGATCACAGATACGCAGTATTTT.

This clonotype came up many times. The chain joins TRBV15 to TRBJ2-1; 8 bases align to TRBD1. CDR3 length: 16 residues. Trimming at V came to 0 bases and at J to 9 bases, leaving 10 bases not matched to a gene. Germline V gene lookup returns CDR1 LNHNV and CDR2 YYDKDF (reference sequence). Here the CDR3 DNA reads TGTGCCACCAGCAGAGATTCCCGTGGACAGGGAAGTGAGCAGTTCTTC. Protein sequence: CATSRDSRGQGSEQFF. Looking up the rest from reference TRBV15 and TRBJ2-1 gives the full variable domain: DAMVIQNPRYQVTQFGKPVTLSCSQTLNHNVMYWYQQKSSQAPKLLFHYYDKDFNNEADTPDNFQSRRPNTSFCFLDIRSPGLGDTAMYLCATSRDSRGQGSEQFFGPGTRLTVL.

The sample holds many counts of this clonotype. The CDR3 region has the DNA TGTGCCAGCAGCTCCGGAGGGGGGCGAATAGGTGAGCAGTTCTTC. It specifies CASSSGGGRIGEQFF. The chain employs TRBV9 and TRBJ2-1; D may be TRBD1 or TRBD2 (6 bases each). The CDR3 has 15 amino acids. From germline, CDR1 is SGDLS and CDR2 YYNGEE. V lost 4 bases and J lost 9, with 20 bases in between.

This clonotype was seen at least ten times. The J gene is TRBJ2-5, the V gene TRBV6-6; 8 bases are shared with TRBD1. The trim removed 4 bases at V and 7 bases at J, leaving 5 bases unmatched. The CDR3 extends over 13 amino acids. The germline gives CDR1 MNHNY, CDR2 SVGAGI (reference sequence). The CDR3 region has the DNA TGTGCCAGCAGTTCCCGGGACAGGCCGACCCAGTACTTC. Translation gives CASSSRDRPTQYF.

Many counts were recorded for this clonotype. CDR3 coding DNA: TGTGCCACTGCGGACCGAGGGGGCAGCGTAGAGACCCAGTACTTC. Its protein product is CATADRGGSVETQYF. V is TRBV15 and J is TRBJ2-5; 7 bases are shared with TRBD1. The CDR3 is 15 amino acids. Germline-derived CDR1 and CDR2 are LNHNV and YYDKDF (reference sequence). Trimming removed 9 bases from V and 4 bases from J; junction bases left unmatched: 14.

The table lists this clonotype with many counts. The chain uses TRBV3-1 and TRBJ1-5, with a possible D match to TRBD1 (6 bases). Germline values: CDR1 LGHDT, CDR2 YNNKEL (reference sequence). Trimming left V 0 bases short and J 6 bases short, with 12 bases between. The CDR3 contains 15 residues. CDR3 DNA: TGTGCCAGCAGCCAAGAGGGGGCAGGCGGTCAGCCCCAGCATTTT. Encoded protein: CASSQEGAGGQPQHF.

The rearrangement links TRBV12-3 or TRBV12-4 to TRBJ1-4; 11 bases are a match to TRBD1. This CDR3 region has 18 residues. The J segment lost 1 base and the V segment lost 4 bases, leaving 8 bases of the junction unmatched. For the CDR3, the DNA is TGTGCCAGCAGTTCAACCCCGGGACAGGGGGGAACTAATGAAAAACTGTTTTTT. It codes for CASSSTPGQGGTNEKLFF.

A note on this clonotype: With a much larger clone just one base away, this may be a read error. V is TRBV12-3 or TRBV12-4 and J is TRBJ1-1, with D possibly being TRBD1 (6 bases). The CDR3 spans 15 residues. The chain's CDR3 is CASGASTGFPTGAFF. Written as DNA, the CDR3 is TGTGCTAGTGGAGCCTCCACAGGGTTTCCCACTGGAGCTTTCTTT.

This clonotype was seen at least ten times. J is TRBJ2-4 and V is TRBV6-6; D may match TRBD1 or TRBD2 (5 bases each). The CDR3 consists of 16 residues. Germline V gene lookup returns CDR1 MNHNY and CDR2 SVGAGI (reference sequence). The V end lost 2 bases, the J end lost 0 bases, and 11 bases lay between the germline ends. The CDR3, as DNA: TGTGCCAGCAGTTACGCCGAGGGGATAGCCAAAAACATTCAGTACTTC. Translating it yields CASSYAEGIAKNIQYF.

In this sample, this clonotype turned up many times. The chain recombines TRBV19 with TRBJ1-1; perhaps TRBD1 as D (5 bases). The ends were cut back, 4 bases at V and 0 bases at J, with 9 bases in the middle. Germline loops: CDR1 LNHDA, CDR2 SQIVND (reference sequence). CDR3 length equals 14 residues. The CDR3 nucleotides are TGTGCCAGTAGTACAGGGTACATGAACACTGAAGCTTTCTTT. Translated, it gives CASSTGYMNTEAFF.

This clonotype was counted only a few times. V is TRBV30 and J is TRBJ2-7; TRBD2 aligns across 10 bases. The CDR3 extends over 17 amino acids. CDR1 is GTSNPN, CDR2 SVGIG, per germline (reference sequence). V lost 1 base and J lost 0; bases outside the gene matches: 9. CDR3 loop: CAWSGRTSGRSSYEQYF. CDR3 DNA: TGTGCCTGGAGTGGAAGGACTAGCGGCCGGAGCTCCTACGAGCAGTACTTC.

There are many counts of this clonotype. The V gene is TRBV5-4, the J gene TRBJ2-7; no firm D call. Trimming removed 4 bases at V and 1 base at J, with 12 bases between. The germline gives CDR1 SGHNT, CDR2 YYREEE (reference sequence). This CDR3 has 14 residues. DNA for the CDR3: TGTGCCAGCAGCCCCGAATACCTTTCCTACGAGCAGTACTTC. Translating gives CASSPEYLSYEQYF.

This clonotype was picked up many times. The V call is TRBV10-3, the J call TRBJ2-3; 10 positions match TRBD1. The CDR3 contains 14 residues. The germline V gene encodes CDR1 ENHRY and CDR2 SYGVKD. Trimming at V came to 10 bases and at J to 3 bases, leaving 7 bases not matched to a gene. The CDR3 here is CASDPDRGTDTQYF. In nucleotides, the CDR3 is TGTGCCAGCGACCCGGACAGGGGGACAGATACGCAGTATTTT.

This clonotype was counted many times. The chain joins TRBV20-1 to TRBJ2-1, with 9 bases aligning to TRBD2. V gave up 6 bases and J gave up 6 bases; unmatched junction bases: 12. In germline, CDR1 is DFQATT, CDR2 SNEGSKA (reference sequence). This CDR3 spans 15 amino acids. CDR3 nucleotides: TGCAGTGCGCCGACTAGCGGTCATGGGACCAATGAGCAGTTCTTC. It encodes CSAPTSGHGTNEQFF.